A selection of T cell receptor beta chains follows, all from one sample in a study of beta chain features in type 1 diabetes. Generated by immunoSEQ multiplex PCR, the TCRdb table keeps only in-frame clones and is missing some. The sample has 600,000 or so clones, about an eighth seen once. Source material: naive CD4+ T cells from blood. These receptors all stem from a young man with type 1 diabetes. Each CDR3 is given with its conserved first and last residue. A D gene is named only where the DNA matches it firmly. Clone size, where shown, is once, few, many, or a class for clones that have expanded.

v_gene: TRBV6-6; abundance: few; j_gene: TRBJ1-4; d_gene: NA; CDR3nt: TGTGCCAGCACCGGTGTGACTAATGAAAAACTGTTTTTT; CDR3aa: CASTGVTNEKLFF
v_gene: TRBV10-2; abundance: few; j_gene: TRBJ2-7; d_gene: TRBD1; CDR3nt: TGCGCCAGCAAATCACAGGGGGCCACCTACGAGCAGTACTTC; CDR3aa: CASKSQGATYEQYF
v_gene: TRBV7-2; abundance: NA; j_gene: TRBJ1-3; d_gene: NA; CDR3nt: TGTGCCAGCAGCTTAAAGATGGCGACCTTCTCTGGAAACACCATATATTTT; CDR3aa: CASSLKMATFSGNTIYF
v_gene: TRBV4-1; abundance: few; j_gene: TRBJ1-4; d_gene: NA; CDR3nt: TGCGCCAGCAGCCAAGAATGGGGAGAAAAACTGTTTTTT; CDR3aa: CASSQEWGEKLFF
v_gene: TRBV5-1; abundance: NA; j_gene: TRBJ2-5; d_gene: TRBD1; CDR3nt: TGCGCCAGCAGCCAGACAGGGGCGGGGGAGACCCAGTACTTC; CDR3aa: CASSQTGAGETQYF
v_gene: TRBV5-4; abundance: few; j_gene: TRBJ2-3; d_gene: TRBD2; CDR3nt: TGTGCCAGCAGCTTACCGGGGACTAGCGGGAATACGCAGTATTTT; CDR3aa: CASSLPGTSGNTQYF
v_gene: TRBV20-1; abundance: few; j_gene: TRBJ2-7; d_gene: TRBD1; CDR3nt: TGCAGTGCTAGAAGACAGGGGGGGTACTTC; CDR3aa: CSARRQGGYF
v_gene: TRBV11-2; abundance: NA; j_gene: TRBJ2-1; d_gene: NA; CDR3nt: TGTGCCAGCAGCGAACGCTCCTCAAGCCCTTACAATGAGCAGTTCTTC; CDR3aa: CASSERSSSPYNEQFF
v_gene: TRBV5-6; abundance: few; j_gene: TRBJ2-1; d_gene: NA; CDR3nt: TGTGCCAGCAGCCTCGGGACCCTTAACAATGAGCAGTTCTTC; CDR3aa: CASSLGTLNNEQFF
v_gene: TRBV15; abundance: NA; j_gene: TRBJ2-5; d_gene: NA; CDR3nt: TGTGCCACCAGCTCAAGAGGAGGGACAGTTTACCAAGAGACCCAGTACTTC; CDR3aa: CATSSRGGTVYQETQYF
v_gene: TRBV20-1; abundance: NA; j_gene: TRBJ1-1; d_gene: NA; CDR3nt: TGCAGTGCTCGTCAGAACACTGAAGCTTTCTTT; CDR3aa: CSARQNTEAFF
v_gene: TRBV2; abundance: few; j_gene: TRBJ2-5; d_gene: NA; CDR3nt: TGTGCCAGCGGTGGTCCCTTTCAACGGGAGACCCAGTACTTC; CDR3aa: CASGGPFQRETQYF
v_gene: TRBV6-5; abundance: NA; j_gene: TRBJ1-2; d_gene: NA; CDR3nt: TGTGCCAGCACCTCAGGCCGCTACACCTTC; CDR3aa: CASTSGRYTF
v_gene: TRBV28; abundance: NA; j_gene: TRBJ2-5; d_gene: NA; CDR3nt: TGTGCCAGCAGTCCCACCTCCCAAGAGACCCAGTACTTC; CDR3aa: CASSPTSQETQYF
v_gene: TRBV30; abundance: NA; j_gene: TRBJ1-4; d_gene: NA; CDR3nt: TGTGCCTGGAGTGTACGAGGGCAGGGAGGTGAAAAACTGTTTTTT; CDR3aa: CAWSVRGQGGEKLFF
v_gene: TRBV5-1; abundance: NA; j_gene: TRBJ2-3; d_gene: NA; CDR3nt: TGCGCCAGCAGTTCTCAGGGGAGTATAGCTACGCAGTATTTT; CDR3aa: CASSSQGSIATQYF
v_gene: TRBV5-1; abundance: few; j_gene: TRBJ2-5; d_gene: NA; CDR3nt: TGCGCCAGCAGCTTCGTTCCTGCCCAAGAGACCCAGTACTTC; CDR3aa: CASSFVPAQETQYF
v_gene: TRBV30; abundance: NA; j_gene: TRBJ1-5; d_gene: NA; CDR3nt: TGTGCCTGGAGTGTCGCCGACAATCAGCCCCAGCATTTT; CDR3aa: CAWSVADNQPQHF
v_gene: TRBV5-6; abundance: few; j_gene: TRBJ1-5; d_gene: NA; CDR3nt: TGTGCCAGCAGCTTTAGCAGCCGCAATCAGCCCCAGCATTTT; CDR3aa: CASSFSSRNQPQHF
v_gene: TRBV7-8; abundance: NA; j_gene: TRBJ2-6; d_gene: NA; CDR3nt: TGTGCCAGCAGCTATATGCCTGACGACGGCTCTGGGGCCAACGTCCTGACTTTC; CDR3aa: CASSYMPDDGSGANVLTF
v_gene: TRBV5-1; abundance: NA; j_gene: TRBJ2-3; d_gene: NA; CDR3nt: TGCGCCAGCAGCCCCGGGGGTCCTAGCACAGATACGCAGTATTTT; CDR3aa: CASSPGGPSTDTQYF
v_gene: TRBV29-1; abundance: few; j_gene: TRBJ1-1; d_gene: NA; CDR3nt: TGCAGCGTTGTCTTCACCGGGTCCTCCAACACTGAAGCTTTCTTT; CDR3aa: CSVVFTGSSNTEAFF
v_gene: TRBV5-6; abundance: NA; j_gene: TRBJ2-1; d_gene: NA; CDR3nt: TGTGCCAGCAGCTTGTACGAGACACTATACAATGAGCAGTTCTTC; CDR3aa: CASSLYETLYNEQFF
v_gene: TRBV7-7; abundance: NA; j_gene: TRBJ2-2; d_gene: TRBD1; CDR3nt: TGTGCTAGCAGTCCGCAGGGGGCGGCCACCGGGGAGCTGTTTTTT; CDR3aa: CASSPQGAATGELFF
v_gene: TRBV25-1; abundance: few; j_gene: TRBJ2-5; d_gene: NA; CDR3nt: TGTGCCAGCAGTGACTTGCAGGAAAGTCGGGAGACCCAGTACTTC; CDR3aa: CASSDLQESRETQYF
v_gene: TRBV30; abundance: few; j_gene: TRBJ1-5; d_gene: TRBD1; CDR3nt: TGTGCCTGGAGCGACGGACAGGGGTCTGGGCAGCCCCAGCATTTT; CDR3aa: CAWSDGQGSGQPQHF
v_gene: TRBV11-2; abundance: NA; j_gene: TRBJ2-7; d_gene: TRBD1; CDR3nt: TGTGCCAGCAGCTTAGAAGGACAGGCTACTTACTACGAGCAGTACTTC; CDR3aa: CASSLEGQATYYEQYF
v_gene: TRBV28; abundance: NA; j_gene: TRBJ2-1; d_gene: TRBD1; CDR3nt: TGTGCCAGCAGTCTTCGGGACAGCTCCTACAATGAGCAGTTCTTC; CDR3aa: CASSLRDSSYNEQFF
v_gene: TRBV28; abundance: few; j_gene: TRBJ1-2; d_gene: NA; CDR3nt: TGTGCCAGCAGTTTAGTAACGGGCTACACCTTC; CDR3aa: CASSLVTGYTF
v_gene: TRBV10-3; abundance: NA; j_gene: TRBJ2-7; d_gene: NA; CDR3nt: TGTGCCATCAGTGGGGGAAGGGACGAGCAGTACTTC; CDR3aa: CAISGGRDEQYF
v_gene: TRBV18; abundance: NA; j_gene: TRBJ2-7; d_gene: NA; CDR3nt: TGTGCCAGCTCACCACCGACAGGAGACGAGCAGTACTTC; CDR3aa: CASSPPTGDEQYF
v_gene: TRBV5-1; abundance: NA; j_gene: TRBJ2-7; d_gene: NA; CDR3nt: TGCGCCAGCAGCTTACCGGGACGGTACGAGCAGTACTTC; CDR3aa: CASSLPGRYEQYF
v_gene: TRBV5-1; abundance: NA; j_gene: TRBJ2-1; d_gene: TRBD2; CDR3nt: TGCGCCAGCAGCTTACCCCAAGCGGGGGCTAACTACAATGAGCAGTTCTTC; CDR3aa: CASSLPQAGANYNEQFF
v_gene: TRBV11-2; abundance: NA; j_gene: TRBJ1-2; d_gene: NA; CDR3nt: TGTGCCAGCAGCTTAGTCGGCTTGACGGCCCAAGGGAGCTATGGCTACACCTTC; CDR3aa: CASSLVGLTAQGSYGYTF
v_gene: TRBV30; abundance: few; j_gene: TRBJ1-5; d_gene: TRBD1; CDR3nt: TGTGCCTTCGGACAGGATGTTTATCAGCCCCAGCATTTT; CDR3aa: CAFGQDVYQPQHF
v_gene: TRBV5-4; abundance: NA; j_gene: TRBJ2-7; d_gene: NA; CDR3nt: TGTGCCAGCAGCGGGGGGGACAGAACCTACGAGCAGTACTTC; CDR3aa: CASSGGDRTYEQYF
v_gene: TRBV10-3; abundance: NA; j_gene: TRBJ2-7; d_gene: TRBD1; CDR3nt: TGTGCCATCAGCCCCGCCGGACAGGGGATCTACGAGCAGTACTTC; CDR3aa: CAISPAGQGIYEQYF
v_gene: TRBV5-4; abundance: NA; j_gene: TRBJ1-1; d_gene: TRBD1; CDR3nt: TGTGCCAGCAGCGTAGGGACAGGGGGCAGCACTGAAGCTTTCTTT; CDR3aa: CASSVGTGGSTEAFF
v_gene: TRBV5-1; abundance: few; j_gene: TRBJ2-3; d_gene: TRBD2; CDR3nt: TGCGCCAGCTGCTGCCCCTCGCTAGCGGGGTTGGATACGCAGTATTTT; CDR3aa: CASCCPSLAGLDTQYF
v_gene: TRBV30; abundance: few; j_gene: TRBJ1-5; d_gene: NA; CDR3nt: TGTGCCTGGAGTGTTCGGGGGCAACAGCCCCAGCATTTT; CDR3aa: CAWSVRGQQPQHF
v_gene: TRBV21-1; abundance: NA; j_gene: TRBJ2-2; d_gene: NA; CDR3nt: TGTGCCATCCCCCTAGGCGGGGAGCTGTTTTTT; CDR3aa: CAIPLGGELFF
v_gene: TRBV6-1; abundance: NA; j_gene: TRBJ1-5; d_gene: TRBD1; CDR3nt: TGTGCCAGCAGTCCCGGGGACAGTAGCAATCAGCCCCAGCATTTT; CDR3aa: CASSPGDSSNQPQHF
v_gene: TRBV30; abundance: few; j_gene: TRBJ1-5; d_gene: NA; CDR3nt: TGTGCCTGGAGTGGACCGGGCCTGGAACAGCCCCAGCATTTT; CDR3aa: CAWSGPGLEQPQHF
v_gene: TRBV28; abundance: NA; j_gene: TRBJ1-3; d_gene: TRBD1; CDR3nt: TGTGCCAGCAGTCCGAGTACAGGGGGCCGTGGAAACACCATATATTTT; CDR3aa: CASSPSTGGRGNTIYF
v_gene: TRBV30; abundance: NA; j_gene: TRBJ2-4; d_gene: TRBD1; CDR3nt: TGTGCCTTCGAACAGGGGAGCCCTTCAAACATTCAGTACTTC; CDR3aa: CAFEQGSPSNIQYF
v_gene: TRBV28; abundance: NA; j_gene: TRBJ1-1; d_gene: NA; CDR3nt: TGTGCCAGCAGTTATTCTGGGGGAACTGAAGCTTTCTTT; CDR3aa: CASSYSGGTEAFF
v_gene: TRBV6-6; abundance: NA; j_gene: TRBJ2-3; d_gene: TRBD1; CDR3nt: TGTGCCAGCAGGGGACAGGGAACAGATACGCAGTATTTT; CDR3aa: CASRGQGTDTQYF
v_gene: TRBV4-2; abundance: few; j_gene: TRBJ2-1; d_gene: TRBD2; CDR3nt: TGTGCCAGCAGCAAGAGACTAGCGGGGGGTAGCAATGAGCAGTTCTTC; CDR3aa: CASSKRLAGGSNEQFF
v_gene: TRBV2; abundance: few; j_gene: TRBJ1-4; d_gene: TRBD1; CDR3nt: TGTGCCAGCTTTCGGGGGACAGGGAATGAAAAACTGTTTTTT; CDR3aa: CASFRGTGNEKLFF
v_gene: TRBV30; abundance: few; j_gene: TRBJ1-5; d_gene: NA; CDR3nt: TGTGCCTGGAGTCCAGGCCCCCAAGATCAGCCCCAGCATTTT; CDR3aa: CAWSPGPQDQPQHF
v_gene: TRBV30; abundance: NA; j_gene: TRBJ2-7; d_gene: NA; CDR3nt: TGTGCCTGGGGACCTCAAGCCTACGAGCAGTACTTC; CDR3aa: CAWGPQAYEQYF
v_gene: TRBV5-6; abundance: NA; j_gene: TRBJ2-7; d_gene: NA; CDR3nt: TGTGCCAGCAGACCGCAAGGACTGACTTATGAAGAGCAGTACTTC; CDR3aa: CASRPQGLTYEEQYF
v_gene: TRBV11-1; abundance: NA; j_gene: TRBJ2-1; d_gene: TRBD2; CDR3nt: TGTGCCAGCAGCTCTCGGACTAGCGGGGTTTACAATGAGCAGTTCTTC; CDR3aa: CASSSRTSGVYNEQFF